The present TCR beta chain was sequenced within a study of human T cells and chemical hapten exposure. The wider study: All patients underwent weekly scalp dosing with diphenylcyclopropenone for the full roughly 24-week study. Small discrepancies in pooled library volume mainly accounted for the varying TCR yields per sample. After 6 days, upper back 0.01% DPC patch tests were scored. Findings and limits, study-wide: Sensitizing with DPC caused no change in TCRs above 1 in 1000 frequency.

The CDR3 has 16 amino acids. The germline V gene encodes CDR1 LGHDT and CDR2 YNNKEL (reference sequence). Trimming cost V 0 bases and J 0 bases; bases outside gene matches: 2. Time point defined: pre-sensitization, week 0. Treatment here: therapeutic diphenylcyclopropenone sensitization with weekly scalp DPC. Points on this clonotype: The target antigen is unknown.

TCRdb called the RACE reads again in MiXCR, with one record for every CDR3 protein. The table records roughly 380,000 distinct CDR3 sequences, 5.1% of them present only once. This clonotype was obtained from a woman in her forties or fifties with alopecia areata. Some clones in this sample may be carry-over from other donors' samples. Sequencing was performed on whole blood, taken in connection with sensitization to the hapten diphenylcyclopropenone (DPC). This chain connects TRBV3-1 to TRBJ2-1; 7 nucleotides agree with TRBD1. DNA of the CDR3: TGTGCCAGCAGCCAAGATCAGGGGGTCTCCTACAATGAGCAGTTCTTC. Residues: CASSQDQGVSYNEQFF.